This T cell receptor beta chain came from a study of regulatory and conventional T cells in RAG deficiency. TCRdb's copy holds only in-frame clones and misses some; the assay was immunoSEQ multiplex PCR. The data show about 30,000 clones, over 80% seen once. A single count supports this clone. What it binds is unknown. The CDR3 has 15 residues. Trimming removed 5 bases at V and 3 bases at J, with 16 bases between. The germline V gene encodes CDR1 MNHNS and CDR2 SASEGT. Study outcomes and limitations: Omenn CD25-high CD127-low cells may be activated cells, not true Tregs. In Omenn syndrome, Treg and Tconv repertoires overlapped >85%.

In addition, the sample was reused for a study of regulatory T cells. Per that study: The primer mix had 52 TRBV and 13 TRBJ primers.

This TCR derives from a human donor in good health. The chain uses TRBV6-1 and TRBJ1-2, with D hard to call. The sequencing sample was made of CD8+ T cells sorted from blood. CDR3 region: CASSHSPDDYYGYTF. The DNA of the CDR3 is TGTGCCAGCAGTCATAGTCCTGACGACTACTATGGCTACACCTTC.